This T cell receptor beta chain is drawn from a study of OX40 agonist ivuxolimab in advanced cancers. Across the study: The dose-escalation cohort had hepatocellular carcinoma, melanoma, renal cell or head and neck cancer. In three patients, partial responses were observed, one with hepatocellular carcinoma and two with cutaneous melanoma.

Measured with immunoSEQ multiplex PCR; TCRdb has only the in-frame clones, and not every one. In the table there are tens of thousands of clones, approximately 86% of which are singletons. Trimming left V 2 bases short and J 4 bases short, with 5 bases between. Germline V CDR1 and CDR2: MDHEN, SYDVKM. The CDR3 is 12 residues long. The source was CD4+ or CD8+ T cells sorted from blood, collected in a trial of the OX40 agonist ivuxolimab. The source of this sequence is an adult with an advanced solid tumor such as melanoma, head and neck, liver or kidney cancer. The chain joins TRBV28 to TRBJ1-2, with unresolved D. The CDR3 protein is CASSLMPYGYTF. The CDR3 DNA follows: TGTGCCAGCAGTTTAATGCCCTATGGCTACACCTTC.